These T cell receptor beta chains were read from a single sample in a study of blood T cell repertoires in COVID-19. Profiling relied on immunoSEQ multiplex PCR, and the TCRdb table lists in-frame clones only, not all of them. The sample lists 200,000 to 300,000 clones, roughly 79% occurring once. The sequencing sample was made of peripheral blood. Every receptor here comes from a woman aged 80 or older with acute or convalescent COVID-19. CDR3s include the opening cysteine and the closing phenylalanine or tryptophan. D genes are given only for firm matches. The size field is filled for only some rows; it gives once, few, many or a size class.

>TRBD2|TRBV9|TRBJ2-3|NA
CASSVLAGGSTDTQYF
TGTGCCAGCAGCGTACTAGCGGGAGGGAGCACAGATACGCAGTATTTT
>TRBD2|TRBV30|TRBJ2-1|NA
CAWSVLAGLPSSYNEQFF
TGTGCCTGGAGTGTACTAGCGGGACTCCCGAGCTCCTACAATGAGCAGTTCTTC
>TRBD1|TRBV7-2|TRBJ1-2|NA
CASSPYPGTENSNYGYTF
TGTGCCAGCAGCCCATACCCTGGGACAGAGAATTCTAACTATGGCTACACCTTC
>NA|TRBV23-1|TRBJ2-5|NA
CASSLVKTGVNF
TGCGCCAGCAGTCTTGTGAAGACGGGGGTAAACTTC
>NA|TRBV11-2|TRBJ1-2|few
CASSLEVRYGYTF
TGTGCCAGCAGCCTCGAGGTCCGCTATGGCTACACCTTC
>TRBD1|TRBV6-2/TRBV6-3|TRBJ2-6|NA
CASSGQGAVGANVLTF
TGTGCCAGCAGCGGACAGGGGGCGGTTGGGGCCAACGTCCTGACTTTC
>NA|TRBV27|TRBJ2-7|NA
CASSLGGSEGDEQYF
TGTGCCAGCAGTTTAGGGGGGAGCGAAGGCGACGAGCAGTACTTC
>NA|TRBV5-6|TRBJ2-4|NA
CASSGRGPSGPFLNIQYF
TGTGCCAGCAGCGGGCGGGGGCCCTCTGGCCCCTTCCTTAACATTCAGTACTTC
>NA|TRBV2|TRBJ2-3|NA
CASIRGVSTDTQYF
TGTGCCAGCATAAGGGGTGTCAGCACAGATACGCAGTATTTT
>TRBD2|TRBV7-2|TRBJ2-7|NA
CASSVRLAGGPYEQYF
TGTGCCAGCAGCGTTAGACTAGCGGGAGGGCCCTACGAGCAGTACTTC
>NA|TRBV7-2|TRBJ2-3|NA
CASSLRHLPRTDTQYF
TGTGCCAGCAGCCTAAGACACTTACCGCGCACAGATACGCAGTATTTT
>NA|TRBV19|TRBJ2-7|NA
CASSVSGANRYEQYF
TGTGCCAGCTCCGTCTCAGGGGCCAACAGGTACGAGCAGTACTTC
>TRBD1|TRBV24-1|TRBJ2-1|NA
CATSEGQSSYNEQFF
TGTGCCACCAGTGAGGGACAGAGCTCCTACAATGAGCAGTTCTTC
>TRBD1|TRBV7-2|TRBJ2-7|NA
CASSFGTGYFEQYF
TGTGCCAGCAGCTTTGGGACAGGGTACTTCGAGCAGTACTTC
>TRBD1|TRBV29-1|TRBJ2-7|NA
CSATHFTGTGGREQYF
TGCAGCGCCACCCACTTCACCGGGACAGGGGGTCGCGAGCAGTACTTC
>NA|TRBV6-5|TRBJ1-6|NA
CASSYSWSSYNSPLHF
TGTGCCAGCAGTTACTCCTGGAGCTCCTATAATTCACCCCTCCACTTT
>NA|TRBV5-1|TRBJ2-2|few
CASSLAGGAGELFF
TGCGCCAGCAGCTTGGCCGGAGGTGCGGGGGAGCTGTTTTTT
>NA|TRBV9|TRBJ2-3|once
CASSVEGLAYSPRTDTQYF
TGTGCCAGCAGCGTAGAGGGTCTAGCCTATAGCCCCAGGACAGATACGCAGTATTTT
>TRBD1|TRBV7-2|TRBJ2-6|NA
CASSGHRDRSFSGANVLTF
TGTGCCAGCAGCGGCCATCGGGACAGGAGCTTCTCTGGGGCCAACGTCCTGACTTTC
>TRBD1|TRBV6-2/TRBV6-3|TRBJ2-7|few
CASSWTGLYEQYF
TGTGCCAGCAGTTGGACAGGACTCTACGAGCAGTACTTC
>TRBD2|TRBV7-2|TRBJ2-3|NA
CASSLGLAGGADTQYF
TGTGCCAGCAGCTTAGGACTAGCGGGAGGGGCAGATACGCAGTATTTT
>TRBD1|TRBV18|TRBJ1-1|NA
CASSLGTGRRTEAFF
TGTGCCAGCTCACTCGGGACAGGGAGACGCACTGAAGCTTTCTTT
>NA|TRBV12-5|TRBJ1-2|NA
CASGYGGASYTF
TGTGCTAGTGGTTACGGGGGGGCGAGCTACACCTTC
>TRBD2|TRBV27|TRBJ2-1|NA
CAASGYNEQFF
TGTGCCGCTAGCGGTTACAATGAGCAGTTCTTC
>TRBD1|TRBV29-1|TRBJ1-1|NA
CSVRQGPFTEAFF
TGCAGCGTTAGACAGGGACCGTTCACTGAAGCTTTCTTT
>NA|TRBV29-1|TRBJ2-7|NA
CSVGLGAYEQYF
TGCAGCGTTGGTCTCGGAGCCTACGAGCAGTACTTC
>TRBD1|TRBV7-8|TRBJ2-2|NA
CASSPAGGYAGELFF
TGTGCCAGCAGCCCAGCAGGGGGTTATGCCGGGGAGCTGTTTTTT
>TRBD2|TRBV15|TRBJ2-2|NA
CATSSERGTGELFF
TGTGCCACCAGCAGTGAGCGGGGCACCGGGGAGCTGTTTTTT
>TRBD2|TRBV7-2|TRBJ2-3|NA
CASSSPRDYRTQYF
TGTGCCAGCAGCTCCCCCCGGGACTACCGAACGCAGTATTTT
>TRBD1|TRBV29-1|TRBJ1-2|NA
CSVTPGQGLVGYTF
TGCAGCGTTACGCCGGGACAGGGATTAGTGGGCTACACCTTC